Following are 11 T cell receptor beta chains from one sample sequenced in a study of blood T cells in healthy people across ages. A second PCR, run for roughly 7 to 12 cycles, used a sample-barcoded 5' primer plus a J-beta primer mix. Each CDR3 protein is one row after TCRdb ran MiXCR on the 5' RACE reads. The data hold 1.2 million to 1.5 million distinct CDR3 sequences, with approximately 40% observed a single time. Source material: blood. These receptors all come from a woman under 30 in good health.

The chain has TRBV28 and TRBJ2-7; tentatively, D is TRBD2 (5 bases). This CDR3 region has 16 residues. Germline lookup yields CDR1 MDHEN and CDR2 SYDVKM. V was shortened by 6 bases and J by 2 bases, with 20 bases between the two germline ends. CDR3 sequence: CASSSNWRQVPYEQYF. Written as DNA, the CDR3 is TGTGCCAGCAGCTCGAACTGGAGGCAGGTTCCCTACGAGCAGTACTTC.

At least ten counts were recorded for this clonotype. V usage is TRBV27 and J usage is TRBJ2-5; the D is unclear. This CDR3 spans 13 amino acids. V gave up 4 bases and J gave up 5 bases, with 11 bases separating them. CDR1 MNHEY and CDR2 SMNVEV come from the germline V gene (reference sequence). The CDR3 nucleotides read TGTGCCAGCAGTTCTAGGACGGAGGAGACCCAGTACTTC. This codes for CASSSRTEETQYF.

The rearrangement joins TRBV7-2 to TRBJ2-5, with a possible D match to TRBD2 (7 bases). CDR1 SGHTA and CDR2 FQGNSA come from the germline V gene. CDR3 size: 16 residues. V was clipped by 6 bases and J by 3 bases, with 20 bases between them. CDR3 loop: CASSWGGGGNEETQYF. The CDR3 coding sequence is TGTGCCAGCAGTTGGGGGGGAGGGGGAAACGAAGAGACCCAGTACTTC.

The chain joins TRBV6-5 to TRBJ1-4; 9 bases map to TRBD1. The V gene end was trimmed by 9 bases and the J gene end by 11 bases; junction bases not matched to a gene: 16. This CDR3 contains 15 residues. CDR1 is MNHEY, CDR2 SVGAGI, per germline. The CDR3 spells CASGGSGTGYGKLFF. CDR3 nucleotides: TGTGCCAGTGGCGGATCCGGGACAGGGTATGGGAAACTGTTTTTT.

The table lists this clonotype with many counts. As DNA, the CDR3 is TGCGCCAGCAGCCCGGGAGAAGGTCAGCCCCAGCATTTT. Translation gives CASSPGEGQPQHF. The rearrangement joins TRBV4-1 to TRBJ1-5, with D unresolved. In germline, CDR1 is MGHRA, CDR2 YSYEKL. The CDR3 runs 13 residues. V dropped 4 bases and J dropped 6 bases, with 10 bases sitting between them.

This clonotype came up once. This chain connects TRBV27 to TRBJ2-5, with 11 nucleotides matching TRBD2. CDR1 is MNHEY and CDR2 is SMNVEV in the germline V gene (reference sequence). Trimming removed 5 bases from V and 11 bases from J; junction bases left unmatched: 16. The CDR3 consists of 16 residues. In nucleotides, the CDR3 is TGTGCCAGCAGTGCCCAGCCTAGCGGGAGGTTCGATGAGCAGTACTTC. Protein product: CASSAQPSGRFDEQYF.

This chain joins TRBV6-5 and TRBJ2-1; D is possibly TRBD2 (5 bases). Germline V lookup: CDR1 MNHEY, CDR2 SVGAGI. Trimming shortened V by 6 bases and J by 8 bases, and 17 bases separated the two germline ends. CDR3 length: 14 amino acids. DNA for the CDR3: TGTGCCAGCAGCGAGATAGCAGCTAGCCATGAGCAGTTCTTC. Amino acid sequence: CASSEIAASHEQFF.

This clonotype was seen many times. An end of the junction does not agree with germline; a read error may underlie this. This chain joins TRBV12-3 or TRBV12-4 and TRBJ1-6; D is ambiguous. There are 13 residues in the CDR3. Written as DNA, the CDR3 is TGTGCCAGCAGCTTAGGCGGGAATTCACCCCTCCACTTT. Translating gives CASSLGGNSPLHF.

The chain combines TRBV20-1 with TRBJ2-3; the match to TRBD2 covers 8 bases. This CDR3 region has 15 residues. The V and J ends lost 5 bases and 5 bases, in that order; junction bases with no gene match: 12. CDR1 is DFQATT, CDR2 SNEGSKA, per germline (reference sequence). CDR3 in amino acids: CSADGLAFDIDTQYF. The DNA for the CDR3 is TGCAGTGCTGACGGACTAGCATTTGATATAGATACGCAGTATTTT.

This clonotype has at least ten counts. The chain uses TRBV10-1 and TRBJ2-7; the D is unclear. V was shortened by 3 bases and J by 1 base, with 7 bases between the two germline ends. This CDR3 comprises 13 residues. The V gene's germline CDR1 is WNHNN and CDR2 SYGVQD (reference sequence). CDR3 DNA: TGCGCCAGCAGTGACAACCCATCCTACGAGCAGTACTTC. Protein product: CASSDNPSYEQYF.

The chain has TRBV11-2 and TRBJ1-5; TRBD1 might be the D (6 bases). V lost 1 base and J 6 bases, leaving 7 bases between the germline ends. In germline, CDR1 is SGHAT, CDR2 FQNNGV. The CDR3 spans 13 residues. This chain's CDR3 is CASSLVQGQPQHF. The DNA of the CDR3 is TGTGCCAGCAGCTTAGTACAGGGTCAGCCCCAGCATTTT.